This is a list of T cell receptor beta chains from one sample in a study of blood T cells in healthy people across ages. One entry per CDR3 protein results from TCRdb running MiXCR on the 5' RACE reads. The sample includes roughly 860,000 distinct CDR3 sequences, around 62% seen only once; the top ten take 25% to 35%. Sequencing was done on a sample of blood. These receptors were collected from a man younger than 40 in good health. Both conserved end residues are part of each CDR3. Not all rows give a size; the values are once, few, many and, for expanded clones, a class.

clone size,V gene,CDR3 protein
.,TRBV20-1,CSATTSGVGNEQFF
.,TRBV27,CASKLPSGGEQYF
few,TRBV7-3,CASSLILAGAEQFF
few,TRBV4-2,CASSQDQGAGNQPQHF
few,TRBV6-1,CASLGLNNEKLFF
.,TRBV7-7,CASSLDREVNNEQFF
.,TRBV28,CASRPDRVQTQYF
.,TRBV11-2,CASSSSGVTRFGYNEQFF
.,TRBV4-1,CASSQHRVSSYEQYF
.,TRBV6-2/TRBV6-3,CASSSYRGGLETQYF
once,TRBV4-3,CASSQKGQGNYEQYF
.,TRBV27,CASRGVDRADTEAFF
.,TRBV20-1,CSVPTSSGVADTQYF